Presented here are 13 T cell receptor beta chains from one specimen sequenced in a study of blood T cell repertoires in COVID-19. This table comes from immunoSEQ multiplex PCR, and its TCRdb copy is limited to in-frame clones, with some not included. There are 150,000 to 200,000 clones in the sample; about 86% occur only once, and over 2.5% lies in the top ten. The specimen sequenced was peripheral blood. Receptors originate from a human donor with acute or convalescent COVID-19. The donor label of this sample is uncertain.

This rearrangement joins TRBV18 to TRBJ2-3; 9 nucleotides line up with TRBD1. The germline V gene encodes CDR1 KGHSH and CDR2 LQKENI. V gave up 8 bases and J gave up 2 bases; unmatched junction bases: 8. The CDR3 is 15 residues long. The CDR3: CASLFGQGTTDTQYF. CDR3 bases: TGTGCCAGCCTTTTCGGACAGGGGACCACAGATACGCAGTATTTT.

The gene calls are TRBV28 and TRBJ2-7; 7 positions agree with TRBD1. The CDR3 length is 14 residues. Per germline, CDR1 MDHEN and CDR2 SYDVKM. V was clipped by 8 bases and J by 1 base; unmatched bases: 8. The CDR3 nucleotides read TGTGCCAGCTTGGAGAGGGGGCGGTCCTACGAGCAGTACTTC. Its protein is CASLERGRSYEQYF.

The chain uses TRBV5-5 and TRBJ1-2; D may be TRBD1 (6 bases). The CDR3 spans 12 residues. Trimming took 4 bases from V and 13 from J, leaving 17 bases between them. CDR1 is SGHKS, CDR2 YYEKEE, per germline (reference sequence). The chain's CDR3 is CASSPTTQGGTF. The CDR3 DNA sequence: TGTGCCAGCAGCCCCACCACACAGGGCGGCACCTTC. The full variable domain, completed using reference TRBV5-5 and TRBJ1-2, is DAGVTQSPTHLIKTRGQQVTLRCSPISGHKSVSWYQQVLGQGPQFIFQYYEKEERGRGNFPDRFSARQFPNYSSELNVNALLLGDSALYLCASSPTTQGGTFGSGTRLTVV.

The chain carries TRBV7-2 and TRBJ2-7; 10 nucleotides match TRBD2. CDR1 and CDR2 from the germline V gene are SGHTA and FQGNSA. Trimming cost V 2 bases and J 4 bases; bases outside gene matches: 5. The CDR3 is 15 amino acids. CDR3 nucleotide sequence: TGTGCCAGCAGCTTACTAGCGGGAGAAGGGTACGAGCAGTACTTC. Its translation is CASSLLAGEGYEQYF.

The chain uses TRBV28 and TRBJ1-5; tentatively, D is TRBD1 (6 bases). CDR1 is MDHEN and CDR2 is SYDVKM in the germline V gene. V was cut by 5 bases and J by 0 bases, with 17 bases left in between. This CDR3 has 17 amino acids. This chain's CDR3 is CASSPLDRDTSNQPQHF. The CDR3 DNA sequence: TGTGCCAGCAGTCCCCTGGACCGGGACACTAGCAATCAGCCCCAGCATTTT.

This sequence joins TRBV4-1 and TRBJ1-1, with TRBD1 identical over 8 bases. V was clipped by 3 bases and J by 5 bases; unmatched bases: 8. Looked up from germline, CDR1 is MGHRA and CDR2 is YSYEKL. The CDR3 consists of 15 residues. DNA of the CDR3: TGCGCCAGCAGCCATAATACAGGGGGAGGTACTGAAGCTTTCTTT. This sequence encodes CASSHNTGGGTEAFF.

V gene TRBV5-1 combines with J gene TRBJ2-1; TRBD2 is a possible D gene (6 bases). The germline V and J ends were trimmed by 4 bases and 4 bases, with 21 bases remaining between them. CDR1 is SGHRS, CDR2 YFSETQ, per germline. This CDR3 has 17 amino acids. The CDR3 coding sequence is TGCGCCAGCAGCCACCGGGGTAGCGGTGGGGGGTACAATGAGCAGTTCTTC. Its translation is CASSHRGSGGGYNEQFF.

CDR3 sequence reads: CASSQAPQGSSYEQYF. Written as DNA, the CDR3 is TGTGCCAGCAGCCAAGCCCCTCAGGGCAGTTCCTACGAGCAGTACTTC. The rearrangement joins TRBV3-1 (or the pseudogene TRBV3-2) to TRBJ2-7; D may be TRBD1 (5 bases). From germline, CDR1 is LGHDT and CDR2 YNNKEL (reference sequence). The CDR3 has 16 residues. V shed 1 base and J shed 1 base, with 14 bases lying between them.

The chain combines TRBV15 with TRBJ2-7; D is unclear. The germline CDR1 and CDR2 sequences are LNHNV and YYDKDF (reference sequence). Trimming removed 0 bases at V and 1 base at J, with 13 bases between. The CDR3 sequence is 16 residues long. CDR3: CATSRDLGSGSYEQYF. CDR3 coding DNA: TGTGCCACCAGCAGAGATCTAGGTAGTGGGTCCTACGAGCAGTACTTC.

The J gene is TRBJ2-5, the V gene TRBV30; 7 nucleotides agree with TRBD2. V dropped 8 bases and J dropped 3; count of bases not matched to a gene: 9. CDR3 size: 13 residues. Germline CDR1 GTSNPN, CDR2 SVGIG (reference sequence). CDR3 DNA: TGTGCCGGGGGGGGGACTGGTAAAGAGACCCAGTACTTC. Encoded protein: CAGGGTGKETQYF.

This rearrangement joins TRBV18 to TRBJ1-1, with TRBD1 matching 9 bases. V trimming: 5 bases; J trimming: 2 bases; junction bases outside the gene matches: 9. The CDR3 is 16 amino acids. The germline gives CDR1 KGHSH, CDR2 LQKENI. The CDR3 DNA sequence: TGTGCCAGCTCAACGACAGGGGGTGAGATTAACACTGAAGCTTTCTTT. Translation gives CASSTTGGEINTEAFF.

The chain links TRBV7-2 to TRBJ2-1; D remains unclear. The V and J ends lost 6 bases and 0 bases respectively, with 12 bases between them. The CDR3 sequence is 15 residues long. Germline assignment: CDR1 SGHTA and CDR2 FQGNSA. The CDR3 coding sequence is TGTGCCAGCAGAGTGGCTGTCAGCTCCTACAATGAGCAGTTCTTC. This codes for CASRVAVSSYNEQFF.

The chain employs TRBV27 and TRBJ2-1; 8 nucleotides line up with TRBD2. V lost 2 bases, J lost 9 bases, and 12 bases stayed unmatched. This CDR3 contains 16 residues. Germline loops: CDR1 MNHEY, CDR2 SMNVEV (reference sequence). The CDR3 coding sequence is TGTGCCAGCAGTTTAAAAATCCCGGGAGGGCCATTTGAGCAGTTCTTC. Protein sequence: CASSLKIPGGPFEQFF.